This TCR beta chain was found in a study of blood T cell repertoires in COVID-19. The overall study: From T cells, B-cell-depleted T cells, or PBMCs came the material, which was cDNA or gDNA.

This CDR3 has 10 amino acids. CDR1 is SQVTM and CDR2 is ANQGSEA in the germline V gene. V was shortened by 5 bases and J by 5 bases, with 4 bases between the two germline ends. In the original workflow: Reference gene primer amplification yielded estimated nucleated cell counts. Only in-frame clones appear in the TCRdb table, and some are missing; sequencing was by immunoSEQ multiplex PCR. From that table come the V and J calls and clone size; the DNA was used to work out D and trimming. The repertoire has some 150,000 clones, just under 85% of them found once; the top ten carry approximately 2.7%. The chain is built from TRBV29-1 and TRBJ2-1; unclear D gene. The sample comprised peripheral blood. This TCR was recovered from a woman in her thirties or forties with active or convalescent COVID-19. The DNA for the CDR3 is TGCAGCGTTCGGGACAATGAGCAGTTCTTC. It specifies CSVRDNEQFF.